The sequence of this T cell receptor (beta chain) was determined in a study of CD8 T cells in ankylosing spondylitis. Turning to this clonotype: Its antigen is as yet unknown.

Whole-study results and caveats: Certain motif variants had earlier been reported in reactive arthritis synovial fluid and blood. Ankylosing spondylitis blood seemed to carry a telltale TCR beta motif made of several highly homologous variants.

One entry per CDR3 protein, called by TCRdb with MiXCR from the 5' RACE reads. The sample contains roughly 670,000 distinct CDR3 sequences, roughly 19% of which appear only once. The TCR comes from a male donor with ankylosing spondylitis. Sequencing used blood, either unsorted or a sorted T cell fraction (not recorded which).

CDR3 DNA: TGCAGTGCTAGAGGGTTTATCTGGGCCGAGAGGGGGCGTTTAGTCGCTGAAGCTTTCTTT. As protein: CSARGFIWAERGRLVAEAFF. The chain employs TRBV20-1 and TRBJ1-1, with 7 nucleotides matching TRBD1. J was trimmed by 6 bases and V by 1 base; bases with no gene match: 26. The CDR3 contains 20 residues. CDR1 and CDR2 (germline): DFQATT, SNEGSKA (reference sequence).